These T cell receptor beta chains were read from a single sample in a study of CD8 T cells in Susac syndrome. MiXCR was run by TCRdb on the immunoSEQ multiplex PCR reads, yielding one entry per CDR3 protein. Seen here are roughly 200,000 distinct CDR3 sequences, approximately 94% observed once, and the top ten hold 0.093%. Sequencing was carried out using CD4+ T cells from PBMCs. The receptor source for this set is a human donor with multiple sclerosis. The CDR3 runs from the conserved cysteine through the conserved F or W. D genes are given only for firm matches. The size entry is marked missing in some rows and otherwise reads once, few, many or a size class.

. | TRBJ1-5 | TRBV4-3 | TRBD1 | TGCGCCAGCAGCCAAGAATGGGACAGGGTGCAGCCCCAGCATTTT | CASSQEWDRVQPQHF
. | TRBJ2-2 | TRBV2 | TRBD1 | TGTGCCGGTGTAGGGGACCGGGACAGGGTCTTGACCGGGGAGCTGTTTTTT | CAGVGDRDRVLTGELFF
. | TRBJ2-5 | TRBV2 | . | TGTGCCAGCAGTGAAGCGCTTTACTCGGAGACCCAGTACTTC | CASSEALYSETQYF
. | TRBJ1-2 | TRBV5-1 | . | TGCGCCAGCAGCTTGGCCGGGGCTGACTATGGCTACACCTTC | CASSLAGADYGYTF
few | TRBJ1-1 | TRBV29-1 | . | TGCAGCGCCCGTAGGGCAGACACTGAAGCTTTCTTT | CSARRADTEAFF
. | TRBJ2-3 | TRBV4-3 | . | TGCGCCAGCAGCCAAGATCTCGGCCAGCATACGCAGTATTTT | CASSQDLGQHTQYF
. | TRBJ2-7 | TRBV7-9 | TRBD2 | TGTGCCAGCAGCTTAGTACTAGCGGGGGCGTACGAGCAGTACTTC | CASSLVLAGAYEQYF
. | TRBJ2-3 | TRBV12-5 | . | TGTGCTAGTGGTACGGGACAACCGCGCGCAGATACGCAGTATTTT | CASGTGQPRADTQYF
. | TRBJ1-5 | TRBV30 | . | TGTGCCTGGAGTGGGGGGGCCGATAGCAATCAGCCCCAGCATTTT | CAWSGGADSNQPQHF
. | TRBJ2-3 | TRBV30 | . | TGTGCCTGGAGAAGGAGGAACACAGATACGCAGTATTTT | CAWRRRNTDTQYF
. | TRBJ1-6 | TRBV12-3/TRBV12-4 | TRBD1 | TGTGCCAGCAGCCAGGACAGGGGTTCACCCCTCCACTTT | CASSQDRGSPLHF
. | TRBJ1-1 | TRBV3-1 | . | TGTGCCAGCAGCCAAACAGGGACCCTCACTGAAGCTTTCTTT | CASSQTGTLTEAFF
once | TRBJ2-2 | TRBV7-9 | TRBD2 | TGTGCCAGCAGCTTACCGGGGGGAGACACCGGGGAGCTGTTTTTT | CASSLPGGDTGELFF
. | TRBJ2-1 | TRBV5-1 | TRBD2 | TGCGCCAGCAGCGGGGAGCGGGGGGGCTTGGCCAATGAGCAGTTCTTC | CASSGERGGLANEQFF